This T cell receptor beta chain was retrieved from a study of control samples from healthy donors and cancer patients. This table comes from immunoSEQ multiplex PCR, and its TCRdb copy is limited to in-frame clones, with some not included. The sample carries 140,000 or so clones, around 92% recorded once. The CDR3 extends over 12 amino acids. Trimming stripped 3 bases from V and 5 bases from J, with 8 bases between. Germline-derived CDR1 and CDR2 are MDHEN and SYDVKM. This rearrangement joins TRBV28 to TRBJ2-7; D not certain. Sequenced: blood. This TCR derives from a young man in good health. In DNA, the CDR3 is TGTGCCAGCAGTTTGGTCCGCAACGAGCAGTACTTC. Translation: CASSLVRNEQYF.